A single sample gave rise to the 26 T cell receptor beta chains below, sequenced in a study of T cells in Graves' hyperthyroidism and ophthalmopathy. What was amplified from RNA transcripts were TCR beta CDR3 regions. During a first-round RT-PCR of the TCR CDR3, the HTBI primer set was used. TCRdb itself ran the multiplex PCR reads through MiXCR, one entry per CDR3 protein. The table includes over 650,000 distinct CDR3 sequences, about a sixth detected once. The sequenced sample was blood. These receptors were taken from a man aged 18 to 29 with Graves' hyperthyroidism.

This clonotype was seen a handful of times. The chain combines TRBV3-1 with TRBJ2-1, with 8 nucleotides matching TRBD1. The germline gives CDR1 LGHDT, CDR2 YNNKEL (reference sequence). Losses at the gene ends were 2 bases for V and 5 bases for J; bases not matched to a gene: 11. CDR3 length: 17 residues. CDR3 in DNA: TGTGCCAGCAGCCAAATATTGGGGACAGGCATCCACAATGAGCAGTTCTTC. Amino acid sequence: CASSQILGTGIHNEQFF.

This clonotype was counted at least ten times. The chain has TRBV12-3 or TRBV12-4 and TRBJ2-1; TRBD1 agrees at 7 bases. Germline trimming cut 4 bases from V and 8 bases from J; bases unmatched to any gene: 14. The CDR3 loop spans 16 amino acids. In DNA, the CDR3 is TGTGCCAGCAGTTGGTCGTTAGGGACAGTAAGGTATGAGCAGTTCTTC. Its translation is CASSWSLGTVRYEQFF.

Concerning this clonotype itself: With a much larger clone just one base away, this may be a read error. The chain couples TRBV5-6 to TRBJ2-7, with 8 bases aligning to TRBD1. This CDR3 comprises 14 residues. Germline assignment: CDR1 SGHDT and CDR2 YYEEEE. With 2 bases clipped from V and 4 bases from J, the junction kept 5 bases outside the gene matches. The CDR3 DNA follows: TGTGCCAGCAGCTTCCCAGGGGGCCATTACGAGCAGTACTTC. Translating it yields CASSFPGGHYEQYF.

This chain joins TRBV7-9 and TRBJ1-5; 7 bases line up with TRBD1. The V gene end was trimmed by 5 bases and the J gene end by 5 bases; junction bases not matched to a gene: 9. Germline CDR1 SEHNR, CDR2 FQNEAQ (reference sequence). This CDR3 region has 15 residues. CDR3 in DNA: TGTGCCAGCAGCCATTCCGGGACAGTAGATCAGCCCCAGCATTTT. Its translation is CASSHSGTVDQPQHF.

This clonotype was observed at least ten times. The chain is built from TRBV28 and TRBJ1-2, with D unresolved. CDR1 is MDHEN and CDR2 is SYDVKM in the germline V gene. CDR3 length: 12 amino acids. V gave up 2 bases and J gave up 8 bases, with 9 bases separating them. CDR3 region: CASSLRPGGYTF. DNA for the CDR3: TGTGCCAGCAGTTTACGACCGGGGGGCTACACCTTC.

V is TRBV12-3 or TRBV12-4 and J is TRBJ1-5, with D perhaps TRBD1 (5 bases). The CDR3 length is 15 residues. Trimming shortened V by 8 bases and J by 1 base, and 15 bases separated the two germline ends. CDR3 protein: CASQTSRASNQPQHF. The CDR3 DNA follows: TGTGCCAGCCAAACCAGCAGGGCGAGCAATCAGCCCCAGCATTTT.

Turning to this clonotype: A read error is possible here, since a much larger clone lies one base away. The chain couples TRBV28 to TRBJ1-4; the D is unclear. Germline V gene sequence: CDR1 MDHEN, CDR2 SYDVKM. There are 12 residues in the CDR3. The V end was cut by 6 bases, the J end by 10 bases, with 12 bases between. The CDR3 nucleotides are TGTGCCAGCAGACCGAGGGATGGAAAACTGTTTTTT. Translating it yields CASRPRDGKLFF. Full variable domain (outside the CDR3, taken from reference TRBV28 and TRBJ1-4): DVKVTQSSRYLVKRTGEKVFLECVQDMDHENMFWYRQDPGLGLRLIYFSYDVKMKEKGDIPEGYSVSREKKERFSLILESASTNQTSMYLCASRPRDGKLFFGSGTQLSVL.

Here the CDR3 reads CASSHEAETQYF. CDR3 in DNA: TGTGCCAGCAGCCATGAGGCAGAGACCCAGTACTTC. The V gene is TRBV13, the J gene TRBJ2-5; no definite D call. Germline V lookup: CDR1 PRHDT, CDR2 FYEKMQ (reference sequence). Between the trimmed V and J ends, which lost 5 bases and 4 bases, there was a span of 8 bases. The CDR3 runs 12 residues.

The table lists this clonotype with many counts. The chain's CDR3 is CASRLGGRGLAVYEQYF. The CDR3, as DNA: TGTGCCAGCAGGTTAGGGGGGAGGGGACTAGCGGTTTACGAGCAGTACTTC. The V gene is TRBV28, the J gene TRBJ2-7, with 11 bases aligning to TRBD2. Trimming at V came to 6 bases and at J to 4 bases, leaving 14 bases not matched to a gene. Germline CDR1 MDHEN, CDR2 SYDVKM. The CDR3 length is 17 residues.

This clonotype was picked up a small number of times. The chain employs TRBV27 and TRBJ1-6; TRBD1 is a possible D gene (6 bases). Trimming pared 0 bases from V and 10 bases from J, leaving 10 bases between. Per germline, CDR1 MNHEY and CDR2 SMNVEV (reference sequence). The CDR3 is 14 amino acids. The CDR3 DNA reads as TGTGCCAGCAGTTTATCACAGGGCGACTCACCCCTCCACTTT. This codes for CASSLSQGDSPLHF.

This clonotype occurred many times. The V and J genes are TRBV7-2 and TRBJ2-2; 7 nucleotides agree with TRBD1. V gave up 1 base and J gave up 0 bases; unmatched junction bases: 5. Germline V gene lookup returns CDR1 SGHTA and CDR2 FQGNSA. This CDR3 is 17 amino acids long. CDR3 sequence: CASSLVFQGANTGELFF. The CDR3 DNA follows: TGTGCCAGCAGCTTAGTGTTCCAGGGGGCGAACACCGGGGAGCTGTTTTTT.

This clonotype was recorded many times. This chain joins TRBV7-8 and TRBJ2-5; possible D gene TRBD1, 5 bases. V was cut by 5 bases and J by 5 bases, with 15 bases left in between. Germline CDR1 and CDR2: SGHVS and FQNEAQ. CDR3 length: 14 amino acids. The CDR3 reads CASSPKQASETQYF. The CDR3 region has the DNA TGTGCCAGCAGCCCAAAACAGGCATCGGAGACCCAGTACTTC.

This sequence joins TRBV20-1 and TRBJ2-1, with 13 bases that match TRBD2. The CDR3 runs to 18 residues. Losses at the gene ends were 0 bases for V and 0 bases for J; bases not matched to a gene: 5. Germline assignment: CDR1 DFQATT and CDR2 SNEGSKA (reference sequence). The CDR3 nucleotides read TGCAGTGCTAGAGAAAGACTAGCGGGAGGCTCCTCCTACAATGAGCAGTTCTTC. It encodes CSARERLAGGSSYNEQFF.

This clonotype was recorded at least ten times. The chain employs TRBV28 and TRBJ2-7; D possibly corresponds to TRBD1 (7 bases). CDR3 length: 16 residues. CDR1 is MDHEN, CDR2 SYDVKM, per germline. The V gene lost 1 base and the J gene lost 3 bases, with 16 bases spanning the gap. CDR3: CASSLYPSQGGYEQYF. The CDR3 bases are TGTGCCAGCAGTTTATACCCCTCCCAGGGGGGCTACGAGCAGTACTTC.

About this clonotype: The DNA is omitted, as the CDR3 cannot be located on it reliably, and the CDR3 follows TCRdb's listing. The V gene is TRBV6-1, the J gene TRBJ2-3; TRBD2 is taken as the D call from the table, unchecked against the DNA. The germline gives CDR1 MNHNS, CDR2 SASEGT. The CDR3 is 16 residues long, ends included. CDR3 sequence: CASSTSVEGGTDTQYF.

This clonotype was seen a handful of times. The chain couples TRBV29-1 to TRBJ2-7; the match to TRBD2 covers 11 bases. This CDR3 has 13 amino acids. V lost 7 bases and J lost 7; bases outside the gene matches: 9. Per the germline V gene, CDR1 is SQVTM and CDR2 is ANQGSEA. CDR3 sequence: CSAGTSGGTEQYF. The CDR3, as DNA: TGCAGCGCCGGGACTAGCGGAGGCACAGAGCAGTACTTC.

This clonotype has a handful of counts. The chain recombines TRBV2 with TRBJ2-1, with no clear D. CDR1 is SNHLY, CDR2 FYNNEI, per germline. Trimming took 7 bases from V and 5 from J, leaving 6 bases between them. This CDR3 spans 11 amino acids. CDR3: CASILHNEQFF. The DNA of the CDR3 is TGTGCCAGCATTCTCCACAATGAGCAGTTCTTC.

This clonotype turned up a few times. The chain combines TRBV20-1 with TRBJ2-1; weak D call: TRBD2 (6 bases). This CDR3 region has 12 residues. Trimming removed 6 bases from V and 6 bases from J, with 12 bases in between. The germline CDR1 and CDR2 sequences are DFQATT and SNEGSKA (reference sequence). Here the CDR3 DNA reads TGCAGTGCGCCGGGACTTCGCAATGAGCAGTTCTTC. Translating it yields CSAPGLRNEQFF.

This clonotype came up a few times. The chain combines TRBV28 with TRBJ1-5, with D maybe TRBD1 (6 bases). CDR3 size: 15 residues. Germline V gene data show CDR1 as MDHEN and CDR2 as SYDVKM. V lost 2 bases to trimming and J lost 10 bases, with 18 bases between them. The CDR3 protein is CASSLGGQGPVPQHF. DNA of the CDR3: TGTGCCAGCAGTTTAGGGGGGCAGGGTCCCGTTCCCCAGCATTTT.

V and J are TRBV6-1 and TRBJ2-1; tentative D call: TRBD1 (6 bases). Germline-derived CDR1 and CDR2 are MNHNS and SASEGT. This CDR3 region has 13 residues. V was trimmed by 4 bases and J by 7 bases, leaving 11 bases between them. This chain's CDR3 is CASSVGTPNEQFF. For the CDR3, the DNA is TGTGCCAGCAGTGTCGGGACACCAAATGAGCAGTTCTTC.

V is TRBV4-2 and J is TRBJ1-4; no firm D call. The V gene's germline CDR1 is LGHNA and CDR2 YNFKEQ. CDR3 length: 17 amino acids. The V end was cut by 0 bases, the J end by 0 bases, with 11 bases between. The CDR3 coding sequence is TGTGCCAGCAGCCAAGATAATGCCGGCACAACTAATGAAAAACTGTTTTTT. It yields the protein CASSQDNAGTTNEKLFF.

This clonotype was counted a few times. This chain links TRBV29-1 with TRBJ2-2; 7 bases are shared with TRBD1. CDR1 SQVTM and CDR2 ANQGSEA come from the germline V gene. The CDR3 totals 13 residues. V was clipped by 7 bases and J by 1 base; unmatched bases: 3. The CDR3 bases are TGCAGCGCTAACAGGGGGAACACCGGGGAGCTGTTTTTT. This sequence encodes CSANRGNTGELFF.

In this sample, this clonotype turned up many times. The chain combines TRBV7-9 with TRBJ1-1, with 8 nucleotides matching TRBD1. CDR1 is SEHNR, CDR2 FQNEAQ, per germline (reference sequence). This CDR3 is built from 14 residues. V lost 4 bases and J lost 5; bases outside the gene matches: 6. The CDR3 region has the DNA TGTGCCAGCAGCTGGGACAGGATAGGTACTGAAGCTTTCTTT. Protein product: CASSWDRIGTEAFF.

The DNA of the CDR3 is TGCGCCAGCAGCTTGAGCCGGGACAGGATTTTAGATACGCAGTATTTT. It specifies CASSLSRDRILDTQYF. The chain links TRBV5-1 to TRBJ2-3; 8 positions match TRBD1. V dropped 1 base and J dropped 5; count of bases not matched to a gene: 9. Looked up from germline, CDR1 is SGHRS and CDR2 is YFSETQ. This CDR3 region has 16 residues.

This clonotype was recorded many times. The chain uses TRBV27 and TRBJ1-6; 7 bases agree with TRBD1. Trimming removed 3 bases from V and 11 bases from J; junction bases left unmatched: 4. The germline V gene has CDR1 MNHEY and CDR2 SMNVEV (reference sequence). The CDR3 has 13 residues. The CDR3 is CASSFGGTAPLHF. The CDR3 nucleotides are TGTGCCAGCAGTTTCGGTGGGACAGCACCCCTCCACTTT.

J is TRBJ2-1 and V is TRBV7-3; D remains unclear. CDR1 is SGHTA and CDR2 is FQGTGA in the germline V gene. The CDR3 loop spans 13 amino acids. V gave up 0 bases and J gave up 7 bases, with 7 bases separating them. The CDR3 nucleotides read TGTGCCAGCAGCTTAACAGGGATGAATGAGCAGTTCTTC. It codes for CASSLTGMNEQFF.